These T cell receptor beta chains were read from a single sample in a study of shared clonotypes between healthy human individuals. The data were produced by immunoSEQ multiplex PCR, yet TCRdb's version contains in-frame clones alone and is incomplete. The table lists more than 2,000,000 clones, about 92% of them singletons, with 0.35% to 0.45% in the top ten. Sequences were obtained from naive CD4+ T cells from PBMCs. These TCRs come from a man younger than 30 in good health. Some clones in this sample may be carry-over from other donors' samples. CDR3s include the opening cysteine and the closing phenylalanine or tryptophan. A D gene is named only where the DNA matches it firmly. Only part of the rows carry a size: once, few, many, or a class if the clone is expanded.

D,J,V,size,DNA,CDR3
TRBD2,TRBJ2-7,TRBV20-1,NA,TGCGCCCTAGCGGCCTCCTACGAGCAGTACTTC,CALAASYEQYF
TRBD1,TRBJ1-4,TRBV9,NA,TGTGCCAGCAGCGTAGAGGCAGCGGCAGGGGGATCTCTGCTGTTTTTT,CASSVEAAAGGSLLFF
NA,TRBJ2-1,TRBV6-1,NA,TGTGCCAGCAACCAGGGCCAAGTAGGTGAGCAGTTCTTC,CASNQGQVGEQFF
NA,TRBJ1-1,TRBV5-1,NA,TGCGCCAGCAGGTCCGCAGGGGCGCCGGGCACTGAAGCTTTCTTT,CASRSAGAPGTEAFF
NA,TRBJ2-3,TRBV6-1,NA,TGTGCCAGCAGCCAAGGGGCAGGGGCCACAGATACGCAGTATTTT,CASSQGAGATDTQYF
NA,TRBJ1-2,TRBV21-1,once,TGTGCCAGCAAAAGCGGGTTTGGCTACACCTTC,CASKSGFGYTF
NA,TRBJ1-2,TRBV5-5,once,TGTGCCAGCAGCTTGGCGGACGGAGCTTATGGCTACACCTTC,CASSLADGAYGYTF
NA,TRBJ2-2,TRBV9,NA,TGTGCCAGCAGCGGGACAGCCTTAAACACCGGGGAGCTGTTTTTT,CASSGTALNTGELFF
TRBD2,TRBJ2-1,TRBV27,NA,TGTGCCAGCAGTTTCTCGCCGCGGTCAAGCGGGAGGGTGAATGAGCAGTTCTTC,CASSFSPRSSGRVNEQFF
NA,TRBJ1-2,TRBV30,NA,TGTGCCTGGAGTCCGGGGGGGGCCTACTATGGCTACACCTTC,CAWSPGGAYYGYTF
TRBD1,TRBJ1-2,TRBV6-6,NA,TGTGCCAGCAGTTACTCGGGACAGGGCTATGGCTACACCTTC,CASSYSGQGYGYTF
TRBD2,TRBJ2-3,TRBV2,NA,TGTGCCAGCAGGGGTGCCGGGACTAGCGGGAGAGATACGCAGTATTTT,CASRGAGTSGRDTQYF
NA,TRBJ2-7,TRBV5-6,NA,TGTGCCAGCAGCTTGGGCGGCCACAGTCCCAGAAGGAATTACGAGCAGTACTTC,CASSLGGHSPRRNYEQYF
TRBD2,TRBJ2-7,TRBV7-2,once,TGTGCCAGCAGCGAAACCGGGACTAGCGGGAGGGAGCAGTACTTC,CASSETGTSGREQYF
TRBD1,TRBJ2-2,TRBV6-1,NA,TGTGCCAGCAGTGGACGATCGGGACAGGGGCCCGCCGGGGAGCTGTTTTTT,CASSGRSGQGPAGELFF
TRBD1,TRBJ2-3,TRBV18,NA,TGTGCCAGCTCGGGACAGGCAACTATAGATACGCAGTATTTT,CASSGQATIDTQYF
NA,TRBJ2-2,TRBV7-9,NA,TGTGCCAGCAGCCTCCACGGGGGGAACACCGGGGAGCTGTTTTTT,CASSLHGGNTGELFF
NA,TRBJ1-5,TRBV19,NA,TGTGCCAGTAGGAGGGACGGTAATCAGCCCCAGCATTTT,CASRRDGNQPQHF
NA,TRBJ2-7,TRBV6-6,NA,TGTGCCAGTGGGGGCCGATCCGTGGAGCAGTACTTC,CASGGRSVEQYF
TRBD2,TRBJ2-7,TRBV7-8,NA,TGTGCCAGCAGCTTTGGGACTAGCGGGAGGGCTTACGAGCAGTACTTC,CASSFGTSGRAYEQYF
NA,TRBJ1-1,TRBV30,NA,TGTGCCTGGAGTGTAATCGGCGGAAACACTGAAGCTTTCTTT,CAWSVIGGNTEAFF
NA,TRBJ1-2,TRBV15,NA,TGTGCCACCAGCGGACGATGGGATGGCTACACCTTC,CATSGRWDGYTF
TRBD2,TRBJ2-1,TRBV7-3,NA,TGTGCCAGCAGCTCCCAGGGACTAGGGGCAGGTGAGCAGTTCTTC,CASSSQGLGAGEQFF
TRBD1,TRBJ2-7,TRBV19,NA,TGTGCCAGTAGTATTTTTTGTACTGGGGACAGGGGTTGCGAGCAGTACTTC,CASSIFCTGDRGCEQYF
TRBD1,TRBJ1-5,TRBV5-1,once,TGCGCCAGCAGCTTGAGACAGGGGGGAAATCAGCCCCAGCATTTT,CASSLRQGGNQPQHF
TRBD2,TRBJ2-1,TRBV5-1,NA,TGCGCCAGCAGCTTGGGAGGTCTAGCGGACAATGAGCAGTTCTTC,CASSLGGLADNEQFF
NA,TRBJ2-1,TRBV28,once,TGTGCCAGCACCGTTTCAGGGGGGTCCTACAATGAGCAGTTCTTC,CASTVSGGSYNEQFF
NA,TRBJ2-5,TRBV7-9,once,TGTGCCAGCAGACCGACTAGTCCCGTCGGGACCCAGTACTTC,CASRPTSPVGTQYF
TRBD2,TRBJ2-7,TRBV28,NA,TGTGCCAGCAGACCCCATCTAGCGGGAGGGGACGAGCAGTACTTC,CASRPHLAGGDEQYF
TRBD2,TRBJ2-3,TRBV29-1,NA,TGCAGCGTTGAACCTAGCGGGAGTTCAGCAGATACGCAGTATTTT,CSVEPSGSSADTQYF
NA,TRBJ2-5,TRBV28,NA,TGTGCCAGCAGTGGGGTCCGCAGGGGAGAGACCCAGTACTTC,CASSGVRRGETQYF
NA,TRBJ1-5,TRBV29-1,NA,TGCAGCGTTCGCCCGGATAGCAATCAGCCCCAGCATTTT,CSVRPDSNQPQHF
TRBD1,TRBJ1-1,TRBV27,once,TGTGCCAGCAGCCGACAGGGGTACACTGAAGCTTTCTTT,CASSRQGYTEAFF
NA,TRBJ1-1,TRBV5-1,NA,TGCGCCAGCAGCTTGGAGGGCCGCGAGTACACTGAAGCTTTCTTT,CASSLEGREYTEAFF
NA,TRBJ1-3,TRBV5-1,NA,TGCGCCAGCAGCTTGGCCGGGGGAGCTAAAAGCTCTGGAAACACCATATATTTT,CASSLAGGAKSSGNTIYF
NA,TRBJ2-3,TRBV7-3,NA,TGTGCCAGCAGCCAGGGGACCCCAGGAGATACGCAGTATTTT,CASSQGTPGDTQYF
NA,TRBJ1-3,TRBV28,once,TGTGCCAGCAGGCCAGGCCTTGGAAACACCATATATTTT,CASRPGLGNTIYF
NA,TRBJ1-5,TRBV19,once,TGTGCCAGTAGTCTGGGCGGGGGACAGCCCCAGCATTTT,CASSLGGGQPQHF
NA,TRBJ2-7,TRBV6-1,NA,TGTGCCAGCAGTTTAGGTGGCGAGCAGTACTTC,CASSLGGEQYF
NA,TRBJ2-2,TRBV20-1,NA,TGCAGTGCTCGTCGACTAGACCAGCTGTTTTTT,CSARRLDQLFF
NA,TRBJ2-1,TRBV9,NA,TGTGCCAGCAGCGAAGAGGACCGCGGCCACAATGAGCAGTTCTTC,CASSEEDRGHNEQFF
NA,TRBJ2-6,TRBV28,NA,TGTGCCAGCAGTTTGCCGGGACGGCCAACTGGGGCCAACGTCCTGACTTTC,CASSLPGRPTGANVLTF
TRBD1,TRBJ2-7,TRBV25-1,NA,TGTGCCAGCAGTGCGGGGACAGGGGGCCCCCGATCCTACGAGCAGTACTTC,CASSAGTGGPRSYEQYF
NA,TRBJ2-2,TRBV11-2,NA,TGTGCCAGCAGCTTAGTGGATTTTACCGGGGGGGAGCTGTTTTTT,CASSLVDFTGGELFF
NA,TRBJ2-7,TRBV6-6,NA,TGTGCCAGCAGTTCCCCGGCGGGATCAGCCTCCGAGCAGTACTTC,CASSSPAGSASEQYF
NA,TRBJ2-5,TRBV5-1,NA,TGCGCCAGCAGCTTAGTTTCTGGGCAAGAGACCCAGTACTTC,CASSLVSGQETQYF
NA,TRBJ2-7,TRBV29-1,NA,TGCAGCGTGGCCCGGGACGGCGCCGGCGAGCAGTACTTC,CSVARDGAGEQYF
NA,TRBJ2-7,TRBV28,NA,TGTGCCAGCCGTATTTCAGGTCAGTCCTACGAGCAGTACTTC,CASRISGQSYEQYF
NA,TRBJ2-7,TRBV19,NA,TGTGCCAGTAGTATTGGAGGGAACGAGCAGTACTTC,CASSIGGNEQYF
NA,TRBJ1-1,TRBV19,NA,TGTGCCACCAAGGGTGCGGGACAACTGAACACTGAAGCTTTCTTT,CATKGAGQLNTEAFF
NA,TRBJ1-1,TRBV4-1,NA,TGCGCCAGCAGCCAGCCCCCCGTGGGAGCAGAAGCTTTCTTT,CASSQPPVGAEAFF
NA,TRBJ1-5,TRBV2,NA,TGTGCCAGCAGGGACAGCCGTTTAGGTCAGCCCCAGCATTTT,CASRDSRLGQPQHF
NA,TRBJ2-1,TRBV4-2,NA,TGTGCCAGCAGCCGAGGTGGGGGGAGCTCCTACAATGAGCAGTTCTTC,CASSRGGGSSYNEQFF
TRBD1,TRBJ2-1,TRBV5-1,NA,TGCGCCAGCAGCGCGCAAGGACAGGTTGGAGGCAATGAGCAGTTCTTC,CASSAQGQVGGNEQFF
NA,TRBJ2-7,TRBV7-2,once,TGTGCCAGCAGCTTTGTCAGGGCATACGAGCAGTACTTC,CASSFVRAYEQYF